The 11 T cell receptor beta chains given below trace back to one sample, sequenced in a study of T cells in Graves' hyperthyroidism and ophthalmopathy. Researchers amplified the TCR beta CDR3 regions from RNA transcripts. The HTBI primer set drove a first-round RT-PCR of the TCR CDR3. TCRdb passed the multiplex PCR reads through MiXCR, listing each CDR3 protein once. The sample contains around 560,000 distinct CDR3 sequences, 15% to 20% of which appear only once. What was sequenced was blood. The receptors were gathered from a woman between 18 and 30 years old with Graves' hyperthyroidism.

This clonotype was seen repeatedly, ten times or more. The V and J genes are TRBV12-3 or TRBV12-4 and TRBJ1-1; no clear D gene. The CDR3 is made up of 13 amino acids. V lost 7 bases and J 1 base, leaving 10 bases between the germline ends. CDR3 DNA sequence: TGTGCCAGCAACCCTCTGGGGAACACTGAAGCTTTCTTT. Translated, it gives CASNPLGNTEAFF.

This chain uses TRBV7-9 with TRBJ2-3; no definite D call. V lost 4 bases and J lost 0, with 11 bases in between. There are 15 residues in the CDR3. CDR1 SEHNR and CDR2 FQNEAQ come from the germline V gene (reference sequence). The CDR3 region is CASSSDGSSTDTQYF. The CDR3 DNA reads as TGTGCCAGCAGCTCGGACGGATCTAGCACAGATACGCAGTATTTT. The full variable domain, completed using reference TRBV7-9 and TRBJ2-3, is DTGVSQNPRHKITKRGQNVTFRCDPISEHNRLYWYRQTLGQGPEFLTYFQNEAQLEKSRLLSDRFSAERPKGSFSTLEIQRTEQGDSAMYLCASSSDGSSTDTQYFGPGTRLTVL.

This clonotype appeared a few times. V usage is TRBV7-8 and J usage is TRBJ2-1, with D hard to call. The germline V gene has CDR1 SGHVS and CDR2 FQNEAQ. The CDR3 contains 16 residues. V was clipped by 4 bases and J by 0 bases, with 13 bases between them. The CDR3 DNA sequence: TGTGCCAGCAGCTCAAGCGCAAAGAGCTCCTACAATGAGCAGTTCTTC. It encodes CASSSSAKSSYNEQFF.

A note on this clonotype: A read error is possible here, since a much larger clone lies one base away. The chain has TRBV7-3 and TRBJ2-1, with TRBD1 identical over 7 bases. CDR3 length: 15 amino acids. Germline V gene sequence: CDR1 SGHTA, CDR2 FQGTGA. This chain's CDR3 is CASSLLGGSYNGQFF. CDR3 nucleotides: TGTGCCAGCAGCTTACTAGGGGGCTCCTACAATGGGCAGTTCTTC.

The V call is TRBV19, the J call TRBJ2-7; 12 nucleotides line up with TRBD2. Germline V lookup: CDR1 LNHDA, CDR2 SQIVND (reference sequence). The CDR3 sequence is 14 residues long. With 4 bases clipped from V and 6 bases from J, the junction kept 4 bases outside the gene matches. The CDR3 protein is CASSRRLAGVEQYF. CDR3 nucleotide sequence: TGTGCCAGTAGTAGGCGACTAGCGGGAGTCGAGCAGTACTTC.

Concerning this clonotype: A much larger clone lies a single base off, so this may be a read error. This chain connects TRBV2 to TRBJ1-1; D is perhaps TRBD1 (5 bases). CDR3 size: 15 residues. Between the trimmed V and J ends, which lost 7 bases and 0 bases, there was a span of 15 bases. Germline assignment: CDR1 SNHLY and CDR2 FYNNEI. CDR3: CASISQTEMNTEAFF. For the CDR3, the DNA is TGTGCCAGCATCTCCCAGACAGAGATGAACACTGAAGCTTTCTTT.

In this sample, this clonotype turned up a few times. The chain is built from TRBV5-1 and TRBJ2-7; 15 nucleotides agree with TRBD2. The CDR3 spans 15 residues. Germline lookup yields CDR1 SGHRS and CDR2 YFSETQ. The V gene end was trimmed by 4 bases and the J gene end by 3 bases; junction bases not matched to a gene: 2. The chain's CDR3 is CASSRTSGRVYEQYF. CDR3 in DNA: TGCGCCAGCAGCCGGACTAGCGGGAGGGTCTACGAGCAGTACTTC.

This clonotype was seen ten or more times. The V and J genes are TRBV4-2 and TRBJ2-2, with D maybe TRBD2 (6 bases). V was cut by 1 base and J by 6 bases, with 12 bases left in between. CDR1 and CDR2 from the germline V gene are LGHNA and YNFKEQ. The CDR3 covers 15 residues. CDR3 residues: CASSQAGRDAGELFF. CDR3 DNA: TGTGCCAGCAGCCAAGCAGGGCGGGACGCCGGGGAGCTGTTTTTT.

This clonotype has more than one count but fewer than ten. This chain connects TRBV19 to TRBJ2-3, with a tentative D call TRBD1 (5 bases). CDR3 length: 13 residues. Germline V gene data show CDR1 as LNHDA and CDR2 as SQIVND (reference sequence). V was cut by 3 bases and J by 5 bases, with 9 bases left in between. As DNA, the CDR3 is TGTGCCAGTAGTATTCAGGGCAGAGATACGCAGTATTTT. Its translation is CASSIQGRDTQYF.

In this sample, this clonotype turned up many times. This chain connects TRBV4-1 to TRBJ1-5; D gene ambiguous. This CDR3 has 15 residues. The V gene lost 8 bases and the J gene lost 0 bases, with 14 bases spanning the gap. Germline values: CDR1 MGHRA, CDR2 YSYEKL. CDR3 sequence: CASQVGRYSNQPQHF. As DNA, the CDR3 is TGCGCCAGCCAGGTGGGAAGGTATAGCAATCAGCCCCAGCATTTT.

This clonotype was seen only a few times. The CDR3 DNA reads TGTGCCAGCAGTGAAGGAGGCGGAACCTACAATGAGCAGTTCTTC. This translates into CASSEGGGTYNEQFF. This rearrangement joins TRBV6-1 to TRBJ2-1; D unclear. The CDR3 is made up of 15 amino acids. Deletions cut 1 base from V and 2 bases from J, with 9 bases between. CDR1 is MNHNS and CDR2 is SASEGT in the germline V gene.